This TCR beta chain was obtained from a study of cytomegalovirus exposure and HLA in healthy donors. With 60 Vbeta and 13 Jbeta primers, the PCR was carried out. Method: immunoSEQ multiplex PCR; TCRdb's copy keeps in-frame clones and lacks some. Of some 200,000 clones listed, around 83% were seen once; the top ten hold 5.5% to 7.5%. This CDR3 is built from 13 residues. Germline-derived CDR1 and CDR2 are SNHLY and FYNNEI. The V end lost 6 bases, the J end lost 11 bases, and 19 bases lay between the germline ends. This receptor was taken from a woman aged 50 to 60 in good health and CMV-seropositive. Specimen: PBMCs. V is TRBV2 and J is TRBJ2-5; a weak D match, TRBD1 (5 bases). CDR3 region: CASSLGHGRQQYF. The CDR3 DNA reads as TGTGCCAGCAGCCTCGGACACGGTCGACAGCAGTACTTC.